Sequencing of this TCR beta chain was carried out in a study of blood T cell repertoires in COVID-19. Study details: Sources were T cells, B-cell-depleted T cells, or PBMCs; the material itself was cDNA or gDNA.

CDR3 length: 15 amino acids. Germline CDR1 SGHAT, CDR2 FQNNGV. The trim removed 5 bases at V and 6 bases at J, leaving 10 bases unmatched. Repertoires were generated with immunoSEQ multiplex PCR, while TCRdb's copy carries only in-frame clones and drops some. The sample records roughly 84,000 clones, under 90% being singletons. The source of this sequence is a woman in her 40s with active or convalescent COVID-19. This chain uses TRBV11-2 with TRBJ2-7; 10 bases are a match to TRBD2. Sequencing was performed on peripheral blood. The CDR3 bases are TGTGCCAGCAGCCACAGGACTAGCGGCCCCTCCGAGCAGTACTTC. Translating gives CASSHRTSGPSEQYF. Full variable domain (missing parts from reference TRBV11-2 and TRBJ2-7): EAGVAQSPRYKIIEKRQSVAFWCNPISGHATLYWYQQILGQGPKLLIQFQNNGVVDDSQLPKDRFSAERLKGVDSTLKIQPAKLEDSAVYLCASSHRTSGPSEQYFGPGTRLTVT.